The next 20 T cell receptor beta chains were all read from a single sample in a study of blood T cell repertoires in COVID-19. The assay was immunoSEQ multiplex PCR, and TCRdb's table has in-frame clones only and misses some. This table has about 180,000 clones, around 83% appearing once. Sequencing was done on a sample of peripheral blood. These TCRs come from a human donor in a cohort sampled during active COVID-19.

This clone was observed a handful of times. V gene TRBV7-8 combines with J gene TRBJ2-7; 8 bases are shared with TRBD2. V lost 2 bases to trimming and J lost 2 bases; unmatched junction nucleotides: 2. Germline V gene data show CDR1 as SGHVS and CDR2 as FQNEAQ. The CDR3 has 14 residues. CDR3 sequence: CASSLSGGAYEQYF. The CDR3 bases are TGTGCCAGCAGCTTATCCGGGGGGGCCTACGAGCAGTACTTC.

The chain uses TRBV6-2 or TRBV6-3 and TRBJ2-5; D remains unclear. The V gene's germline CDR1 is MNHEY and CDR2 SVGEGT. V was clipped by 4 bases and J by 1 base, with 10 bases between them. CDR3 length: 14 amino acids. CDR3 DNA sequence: TGTGCCAGCAGTTTCGGCGGATCCCAAGAGACCCAGTACTTC. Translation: CASSFGGSQETQYF.

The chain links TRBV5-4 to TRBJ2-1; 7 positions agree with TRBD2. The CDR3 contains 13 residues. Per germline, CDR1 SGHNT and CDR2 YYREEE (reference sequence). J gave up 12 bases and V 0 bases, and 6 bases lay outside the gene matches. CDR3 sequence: CASSLDPGGWQFF. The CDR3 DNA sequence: TGTGCCAGCAGCTTGGACCCGGGGGGTTGGCAGTTCTTC.

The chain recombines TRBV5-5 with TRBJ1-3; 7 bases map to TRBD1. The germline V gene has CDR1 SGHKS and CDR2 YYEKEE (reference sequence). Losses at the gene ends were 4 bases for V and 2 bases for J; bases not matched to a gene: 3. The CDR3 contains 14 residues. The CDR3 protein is CASSIDRAGNTIYF. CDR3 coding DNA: TGTGCCAGCAGCATAGACAGGGCTGGAAACACCATATATTTT.

As DNA, the CDR3 is TGTGCCAGCAGTCAAGAGGTCCCCTACGAGCAGTACTTC. Translating gives CASSQEVPYEQYF. The rearrangement joins TRBV28 to TRBJ2-7; D call uncertain. The CDR3 loop spans 13 amino acids. V was cut by 5 bases and J by 2 bases, with 10 bases left in between. Germline V lookup: CDR1 MDHEN, CDR2 SYDVKM.

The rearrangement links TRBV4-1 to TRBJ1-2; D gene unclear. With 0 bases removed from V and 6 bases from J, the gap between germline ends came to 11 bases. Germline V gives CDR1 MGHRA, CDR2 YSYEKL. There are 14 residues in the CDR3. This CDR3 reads CASSQEGRRNGYTF. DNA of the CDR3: TGCGCCAGCAGCCAAGAGGGCAGGCGAAATGGCTACACCTTC.

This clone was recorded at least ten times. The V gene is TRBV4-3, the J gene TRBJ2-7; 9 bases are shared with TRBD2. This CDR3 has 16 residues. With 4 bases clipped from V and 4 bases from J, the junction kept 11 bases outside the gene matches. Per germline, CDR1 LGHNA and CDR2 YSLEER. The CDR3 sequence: CASSPGRSSGSYEQYF. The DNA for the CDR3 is TGCGCCAGCAGCCCGGGGCGTAGTAGCGGGAGTTACGAGCAGTACTTC.

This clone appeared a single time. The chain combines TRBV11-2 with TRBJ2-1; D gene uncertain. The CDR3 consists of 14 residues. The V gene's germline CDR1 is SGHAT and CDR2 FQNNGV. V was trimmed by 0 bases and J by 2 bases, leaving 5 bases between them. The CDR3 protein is CASSLERTYNEQFF. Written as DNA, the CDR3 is TGTGCCAGCAGCTTAGAGAGAACCTACAATGAGCAGTTCTTC. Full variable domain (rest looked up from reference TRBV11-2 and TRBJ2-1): EAGVAQSPRYKIIEKRQSVAFWCNPISGHATLYWYQQILGQGPKLLIQFQNNGVVDDSQLPKDRFSAERLKGVDSTLKIQPAKLEDSAVYLCASSLERTYNEQFFGPGTRLTVL.

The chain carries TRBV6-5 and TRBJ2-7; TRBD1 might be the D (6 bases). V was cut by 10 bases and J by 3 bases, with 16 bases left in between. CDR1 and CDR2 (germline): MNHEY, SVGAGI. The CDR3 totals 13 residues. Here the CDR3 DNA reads TGTGCCACCCCCGCAGGGGAAAACTACGAGCAGTACTTC. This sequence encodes CATPAGENYEQYF.

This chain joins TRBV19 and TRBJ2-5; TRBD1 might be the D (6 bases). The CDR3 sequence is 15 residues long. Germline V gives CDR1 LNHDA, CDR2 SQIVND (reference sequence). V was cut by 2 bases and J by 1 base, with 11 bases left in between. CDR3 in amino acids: CASSIYSGAQETQYF. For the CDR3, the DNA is TGTGCCAGTAGTATATATTCAGGGGCCCAAGAGACCCAGTACTTC.

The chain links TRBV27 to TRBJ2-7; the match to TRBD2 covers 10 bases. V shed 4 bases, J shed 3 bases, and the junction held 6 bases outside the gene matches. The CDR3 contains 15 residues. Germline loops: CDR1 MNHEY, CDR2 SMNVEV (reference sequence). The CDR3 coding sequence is TGTGCCAGCAGTTCCCCAAGCGGGAGGGGCTACGAGCAGTACTTC. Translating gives CASSSPSGRGYEQYF.

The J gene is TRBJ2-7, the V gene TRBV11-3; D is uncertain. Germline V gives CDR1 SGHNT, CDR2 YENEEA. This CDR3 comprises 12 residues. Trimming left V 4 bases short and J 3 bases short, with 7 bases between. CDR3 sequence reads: CASSSRDYEQYF. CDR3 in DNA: TGTGCCAGCAGCTCCCGAGACTACGAGCAGTACTTC. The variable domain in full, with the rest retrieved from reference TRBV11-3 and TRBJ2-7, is EAGVVQSPRYKIIEKKQPVAFWCNPISGHNTLYWYLQNLGQGPELLIRYENEEAVDDSQLPKDRFSAERLKGVDSTLKIQPAELGDSAVYLCASSSRDYEQYFGPGTRLTVT.

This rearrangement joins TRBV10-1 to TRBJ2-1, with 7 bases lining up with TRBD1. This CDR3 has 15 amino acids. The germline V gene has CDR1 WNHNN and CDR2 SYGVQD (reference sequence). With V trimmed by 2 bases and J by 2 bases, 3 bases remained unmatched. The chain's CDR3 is CASSEGTAAYNEQFF. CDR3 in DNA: TGCGCCAGCAGTGAGGGGACAGCGGCCTACAATGAGCAGTTCTTC.

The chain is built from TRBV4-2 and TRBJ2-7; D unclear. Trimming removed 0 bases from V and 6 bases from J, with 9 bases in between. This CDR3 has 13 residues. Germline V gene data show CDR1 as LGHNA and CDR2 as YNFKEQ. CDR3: CASSQDRGIEQYF. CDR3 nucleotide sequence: TGTGCCAGCAGCCAAGATCGTGGCATCGAGCAGTACTTC.

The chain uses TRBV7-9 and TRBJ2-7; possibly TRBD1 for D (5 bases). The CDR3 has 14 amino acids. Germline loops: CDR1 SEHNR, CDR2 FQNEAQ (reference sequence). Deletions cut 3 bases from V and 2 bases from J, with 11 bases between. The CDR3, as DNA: TGTGCCAGCAGCTTGGCAGGGTCGGCCTACGAGCAGTACTTC. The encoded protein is CASSLAGSAYEQYF.

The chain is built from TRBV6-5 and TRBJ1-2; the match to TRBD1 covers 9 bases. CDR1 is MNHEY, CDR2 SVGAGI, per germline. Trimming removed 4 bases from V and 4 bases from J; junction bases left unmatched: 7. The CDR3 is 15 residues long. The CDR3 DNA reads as TGTGCCAGCAGTTCCCGGGGACAGGGCTCCTATGGCTACACCTTC. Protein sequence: CASSSRGQGSYGYTF.

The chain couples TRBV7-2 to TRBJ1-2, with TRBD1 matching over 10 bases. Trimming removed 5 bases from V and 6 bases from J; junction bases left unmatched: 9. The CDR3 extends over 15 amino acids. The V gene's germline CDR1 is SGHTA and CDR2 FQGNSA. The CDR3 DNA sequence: TGTGCCAGCAGCCTAGGGGGGACAGGGGCGAATGGCTACACCTTC. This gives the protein CASSLGGTGANGYTF.

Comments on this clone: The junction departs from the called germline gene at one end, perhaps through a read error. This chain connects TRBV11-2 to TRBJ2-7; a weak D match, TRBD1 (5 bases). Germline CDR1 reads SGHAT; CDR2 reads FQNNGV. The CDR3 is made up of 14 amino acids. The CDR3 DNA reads TGTGCCAGCAGCTTAGGGGCAGGGTGGGGCGAGCAGTATTTC. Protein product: CASSLGAGWGEQYF.

The CDR3 is CASSSRTGWYEQYF. CDR3 coding DNA: TGTGCCAGCAGCTCGAGGACAGGATGGTACGAGCAGTACTTC. V gene TRBV7-9 combines with J gene TRBJ2-7; 7 nucleotides match TRBD1. V gave up 4 bases and J gave up 4 bases; unmatched junction bases: 7. This CDR3 region has 14 residues. Germline CDR1 is SEHNR and CDR2 is FQNEAQ (reference sequence).

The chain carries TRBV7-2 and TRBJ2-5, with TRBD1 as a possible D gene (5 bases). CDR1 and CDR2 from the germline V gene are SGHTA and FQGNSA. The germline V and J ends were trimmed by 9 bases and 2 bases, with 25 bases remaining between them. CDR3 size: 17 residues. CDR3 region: CARMWAGLIKTQETQYF. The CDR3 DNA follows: TGTGCCAGGATGTGGGCAGGGTTAATCAAAACTCAAGAGACCCAGTACTTC.